This TCR beta chain was recorded in a study of shared clonotypes between healthy human individuals. On this clone itself: Its matching antigen is unknown.

Repertoires were generated with immunoSEQ multiplex PCR, while TCRdb's copy carries only in-frame clones and drops some. The repertoire holds some 2,000,000 clones, with about 95% as singletons. Terminally differentiated effector memory CD45RA+ cells were excluded by CCR7 positive selection of CD45RO-negative cells. Only Caucasian adults living in Nashville, Tennessee served as donors. General observations from the study: Clonotype sharing across donors was expected to vary with sequencing depth.

V lost 0 bases and J 14 bases, leaving 23 bases between the germline ends. Germline V CDR1 and CDR2: SGHAT, FQNNGV. This CDR3 is built from 16 residues. Source material: naive CD8+ T cells sorted from blood. The chain combines TRBV11-2 with TRBJ2-1; D might be TRBD2 (5 bases). The source is a man younger than 35 in good health. The CDR3, as DNA: TGTGCCAGCAGCTTAGATGAGGGATTGGGGTCAGACCTTAAGTTCTTC. It specifies CASSLDEGLGSDLKFF.